A selection of T cell receptor beta chains follows, all from one sample in a study of blood T cell repertoires in COVID-19. Assay used: immunoSEQ multiplex PCR; TCRdb lists only in-frame clones, some missing. The sample has around 45,000 clones, about nine tenths seen once; the top ten hold 15% to 19%. The sample was peripheral blood. These receptors originate from a man between 60 and 70 years old with active COVID-19. The CDR3 runs from the conserved cysteine through the conserved F or W. Fields, in order: J gene, V gene, CDR3 length, D gene, CDR3 protein. The D gene is left open where the match is weak.

TRBJ1-1 | TRBV6-2/TRBV6-3 | 15 | TRBD1 | CASSLLGTGGPEAFF
TRBJ2-5 | TRBV28 | 13 | NA | CASSSGGWETQYF
TRBJ1-2 | TRBV9 | 16 | TRBD1 | CASSALDRETIYGYTF
TRBJ1-1 | TRBV11-3 | 14 | TRBD1 | CASSYPDRDTEAFF
TRBJ2-3 | TRBV24-1 | 17 | NA | CATRSIHGMGSTDTQYF
TRBJ2-7 | TRBV28 | 13 | TRBD1 | CASGGTGVHEQYF
TRBJ2-5 | TRBV7-3 | 15 | TRBD2 | CASSLTSGPQETQYF
TRBJ2-3 | TRBV10-2 | 14 | TRBD2 | CASSEPGGGYTQYF
TRBJ2-4 | TRBV7-2 | 15 | NA | CASSRQGNGVNIQYF
TRBJ2-2 | TRBV19 | 16 | NA | CASNSMTGPNTGELFF
TRBJ1-4 | TRBV7-9 | 15 | TRBD1 | CASSGTGRSNEKLFF
TRBJ2-3 | TRBV2 | 13 | NA | CASSVVGTDTQYF
TRBJ1-5 | TRBV27 | 14 | TRBD1 | CASSFQQGYQPQHF
TRBJ2-5 | TRBV30 | 13 | NA | CAWSEGGVETQYF
TRBJ1-3 | TRBV6-1 | 15 | NA | CASSEMGGAGNTIYF
TRBJ1-4 | TRBV19 | 17 | TRBD1 | CASRRIGAGTGNEKLFF
TRBJ1-6 | TRBV9 | 15 | NA | CASSNTDMLGSPLHF
TRBJ2-4 | TRBV24-1 | 15 | TRBD1 | CATHLIGGLGNIQYF
TRBJ1-1 | TRBV7-9 | 14 | TRBD1 | CASSRDRADTEAFF
TRBJ2-7 | TRBV7-8 | 15 | NA | CASSLSAGVGYEQYF
TRBJ2-3 | TRBV10-2 | 12 | NA | CASSTNTDTQYF
TRBJ2-2 | TRBV3-1/TRBV3-2 | 17 | TRBD1 | CASSQRGTDVNTGELFF
TRBJ1-2 | TRBV6-1 | 11 | NA | CASSEALGYTF
TRBJ2-7 | TRBV5-6 | 15 | TRBD2 | CASSLWRTSVYEQYF
TRBJ2-7 | TRBV19 | 14 | TRBD2 | CASSGLAGVYEQYF
TRBJ2-1 | TRBV30 | 15 | TRBD2 | CAWSLDSGTYNEQFF
TRBJ2-6 | TRBV29-1 | 13 | NA | CSAGVTGANVLTF
TRBJ1-1 | TRBV7-6 | 16 | TRBD1 | CASSRGQGVGNTEAFF
TRBJ2-3 | TRBV6-5 | 16 | NA | CASSYSGAMGTDTQYF
TRBJ1-5 | TRBV3-1/TRBV3-2 | 13 | NA | CASSQDRGQPQHF